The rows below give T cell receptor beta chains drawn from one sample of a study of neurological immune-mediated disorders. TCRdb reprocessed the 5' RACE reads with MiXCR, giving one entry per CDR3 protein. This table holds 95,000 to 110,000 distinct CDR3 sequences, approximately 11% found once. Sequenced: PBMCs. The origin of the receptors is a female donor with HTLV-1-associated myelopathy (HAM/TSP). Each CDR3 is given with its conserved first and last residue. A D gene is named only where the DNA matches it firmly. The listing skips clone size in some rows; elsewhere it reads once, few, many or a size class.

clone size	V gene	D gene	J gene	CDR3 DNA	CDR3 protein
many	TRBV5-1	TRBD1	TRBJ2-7	TGCGCCAGCAGCTCGGACAGGGGGCACTACGAGCAGTACTTC	CASSSDRGHYEQYF
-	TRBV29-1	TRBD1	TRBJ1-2	TGCAGCGTTGAAGAGCACAGGGGGCATGACTATGGCTACACCTTC	CSVEEHRGHDYGYTF
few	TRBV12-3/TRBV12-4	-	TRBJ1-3	TGTGCCACCGATCCCGCAGGTTATGGAAACACCATATATTTT	CATDPAGYGNTIYF
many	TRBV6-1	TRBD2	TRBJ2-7	TGTGCCAGCACCACTATAGCGGGGGGAACCCCCTACGAGCAGTACTTC	CASTTIAGGTPYEQYF
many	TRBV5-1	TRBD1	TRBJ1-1	TGCGCCAGCGGACAGGGATCGAACACTGAAGCTTTCTTT	CASGQGSNTEAFF
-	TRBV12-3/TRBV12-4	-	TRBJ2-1	TGTGCCAGCAGTTTTTTCGGGGGAGCCAAGGATGAGCAGTTCTTC	CASSFFGGAKDEQFF
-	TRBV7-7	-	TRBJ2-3	TGTGCCAGCAGCCCGGGGGCCAGGGGGGGGACAGATACGCAGTATTTT	CASSPGARGGTDTQYF
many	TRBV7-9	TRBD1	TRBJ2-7	TGTGCCAGCAGCATTCGACAGGGGATCGAGCAGTACTTC	CASSIRQGIEQYF
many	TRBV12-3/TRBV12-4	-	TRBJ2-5	TGTGCCAGCAGTTTAGGTGCGCGGGAGACCCAGTACTTC	CASSLGARETQYF
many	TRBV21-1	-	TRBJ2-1	TGTGCCCCCAGCAAGGAGAAGGGGGCCCCTACAGATGAGCAGTTCTTC	CAPSKEKGAPTDEQFF
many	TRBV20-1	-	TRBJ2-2	TGCAGTGCTACTACCGGGACTGCCCACACCGGGGAGCTGTTTTTT	CSATTGTAHTGELFF
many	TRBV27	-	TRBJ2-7	TGTGCCAGCAGTTTCTACAGGGAAGCGAGCGAGCAGTACTTC	CASSFYREASEQYF
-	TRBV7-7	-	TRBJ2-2	TGTGCCAGCAGCCCCCCTGTGGGGGGGCCTGACACCGGGGAGCTGTTTTTT	CASSPPVGGPDTGELFF
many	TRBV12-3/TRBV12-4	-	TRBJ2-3	TGTGCCAGCAGTATTGGGGACCGGAAGGGAGATACGCAGTATTTT	CASSIGDRKGDTQYF
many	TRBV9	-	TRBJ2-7	TGTGCCAGCAGCGTAGACGGAGGGCCTCTTCGTGAGCAGTACTTC	CASSVDGGPLREQYF
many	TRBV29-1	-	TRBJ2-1	TGCAGCGTGCGGCCAGGGGCACACCGGATCTCCAATGAGCAGTTCTTC	CSVRPGAHRISNEQFF
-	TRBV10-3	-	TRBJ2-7	TGTGCCATCAAGGGAGCGAGTAGCTCCTACGAGCAGTACTTC	CAIKGASSSYEQYF
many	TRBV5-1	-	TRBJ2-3	TGCGCCAGCACTACAGCACCCCCAGATACGCAGTATTTT	CASTTAPPDTQYF
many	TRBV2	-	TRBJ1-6	TGTGCCAGCACCCCGAGAAGCTCCTATAATTCACCCCTCCACTTT	CASTPRSSYNSPLHF
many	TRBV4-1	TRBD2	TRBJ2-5	TGCGCCAGCAGCCAGAGAGAAGGGTTAGCGGGACAAGAGACCCAGTACTTC	CASSQREGLAGQETQYF
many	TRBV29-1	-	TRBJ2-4	TGCAGCGTCGACTACGACAGGAAGGGGGGCATTCAGTACTTC	CSVDYDRKGGIQYF
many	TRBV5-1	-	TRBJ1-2	TGCGCCAGCAGCTTGGCGGCAAGTAACTATGGCTACACCTTC	CASSLAASNYGYTF
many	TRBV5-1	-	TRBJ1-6	TGCGCCAGCAGCCTATCCGGGGGGGATTCACCCCTCCACTTT	CASSLSGGDSPLHF
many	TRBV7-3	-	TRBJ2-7	TGTGCCAGCAGCTGGGGACAACCCGGAGCCCACGAGCAGTACTTC	CASSWGQPGAHEQYF
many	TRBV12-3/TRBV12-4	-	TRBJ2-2	TGTGCCAGCAGTTCCGACACCCTCAGACCCGGGGAGCTGTTTTTT	CASSSDTLRPGELFF
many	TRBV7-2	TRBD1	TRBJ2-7	TGTGCCAGCAGCTCCGGGACAGCCACCTACGAGCAGTACTTC	CASSSGTATYEQYF
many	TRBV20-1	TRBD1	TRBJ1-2	TGCAGTGCTGGACCCTACCAGGGGGGGGGCGGCTACACCTTC	CSAGPYQGGGGYTF
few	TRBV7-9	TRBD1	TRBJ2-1	TGTGCCAGCAGCAGCCCCGGGACAGGGACCTACAATGAGCAGTTCTTC	CASSSPGTGTYNEQFF
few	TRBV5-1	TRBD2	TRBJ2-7	TGCGCCAGCAGCTTGGCTAGCGGGGGGGGTTCCTACGAGCAGTACTTC	CASSLASGGGSYEQYF
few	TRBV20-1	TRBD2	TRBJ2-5	TGCAGTGCCCCTCTAGCGGGGGGTCGGCGAGAGACCCAGTACTTC	CSAPLAGGRRETQYF
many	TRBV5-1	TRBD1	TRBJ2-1	TGCGCCAGCAGTTTTGCTACAGGGGATTACAATGAGCAGTTCTTC	CASSFATGDYNEQFF
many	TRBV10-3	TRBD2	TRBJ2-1	TGTGCCATCAGTGAGACTAGCGGTTCCTACAATGAGCAGTTCTTC	CAISETSGSYNEQFF
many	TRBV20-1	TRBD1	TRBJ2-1	TGCAGTGCTAGAGATTCGAGCCAGGGACAGGTGGTTCGAGAGCAGTTCTTC	CSARDSSQGQVVREQFF
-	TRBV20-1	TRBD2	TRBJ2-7	TGCAGTGCTAGACCTAGTAGGACTAGCGCTTCCTCCTTTTTCTACGAGAAGTACTTC	CSARPSRTSASSFFYEKYF
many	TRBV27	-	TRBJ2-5	TGTGCCAGCAGTTTATCAAAGGGGATTCAAGAGACCCAGTACTTC	CASSLSKGIQETQYF
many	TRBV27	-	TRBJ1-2	TGTGCCAGTAGGGACACGTTGAACTATGGCTACACCTTC	CASRDTLNYGYTF
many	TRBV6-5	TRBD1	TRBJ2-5	TGTGCCAGCAGTTACTCGACAGGGGAATGGGAGACCCAGTACTTC	CASSYSTGEWETQYF
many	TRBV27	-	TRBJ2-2	TGTGCCAGCAGTTTATTACGGGCGAACACCGGGGAGCTGTTTTTT	CASSLLRANTGELFF
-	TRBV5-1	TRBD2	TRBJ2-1	TGCGCCAGCAGCTTGGCCTCGGACGTTCGGGGGGGCGTTTTGCATGAGCAGTTCTTC	CASSLASDVRGGVLHEQFF
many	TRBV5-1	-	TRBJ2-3	TGCGCCAGCAGCTTAGGCCTCGGGTCGGGATGGGACACAGATACGCAGTATTTT	CASSLGLGSGWDTDTQYF
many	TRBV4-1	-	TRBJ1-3	TGCGCCAGCAGCCTGCTGGGGACCCCTGGAAACACCATATATTTT	CASSLLGTPGNTIYF
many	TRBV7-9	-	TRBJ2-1	TGTGCCAGCAGCTTAGGGGACAATGAGCAGTTCTTC	CASSLGDNEQFF
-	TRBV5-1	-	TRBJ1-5	TGCGCCAGCAGCTTGGGAGGGGCAAGCAATCAGCCCCAGCATTTT	CASSLGGASNQPQHF
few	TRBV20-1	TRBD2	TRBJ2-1	TGCAGTGCCCCTACACTAGCGGGGGGGCGGTTTAGCTCCTACAATGAGCAGTTCTTC	CSAPTLAGGRFSSYNEQFF
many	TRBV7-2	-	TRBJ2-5	TGTGCCAGCAGCTTAGGGGGGGCCGTTTTACAAGAGACCCAGTACTTC	CASSLGGAVLQETQYF
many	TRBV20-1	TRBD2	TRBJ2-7	TGCAGTGCTAGAGATCGCGGGGGTAGCGGGAGATACGAGCAGTACTTC	CSARDRGGSGRYEQYF
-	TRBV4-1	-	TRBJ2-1	TGCTCCAGCAGCCAGGCACCTACCTCCTACAATGAGCAGTTCTTC	CSSSQAPTSYNEQFF
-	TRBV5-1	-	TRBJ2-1	TGCGCCAGCAGCTTCTCGGGGAGGGGGAATGAGCAGTTCTTC	CASSFSGRGNEQFF
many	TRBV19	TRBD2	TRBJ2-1	TGTGCCAGTAGTATTTTGAGCGGGGGGCTCTACAATGAGCAGTTCTTC	CASSILSGGLYNEQFF
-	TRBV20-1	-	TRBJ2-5	TGCAGTGCTAGACCCTTATTGTCCCAAGAGACCCAGTACTTC	CSARPLLSQETQYF
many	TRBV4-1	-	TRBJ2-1	TGCGCCAGCAGCCCCCTGGTCTCGGGGGCTGAGGAGCAGTTCTTC	CASSPLVSGAEEQFF
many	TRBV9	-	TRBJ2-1	TGTGCCAGCAGTGCTGAGGGGGGGCATAACAATGAGCAGTTCTTC	CASSAEGGHNNEQFF
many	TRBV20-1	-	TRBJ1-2	TGCAGTGCTAGTCCTAACTATGGCTACACCTTC	CSASPNYGYTF
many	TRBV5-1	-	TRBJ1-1	TGCGCCAGCAGCCCCCCTGGGGTAATTACAGAAGCTGAAGCTTTCTTT	CASSPPGVITEAEAFF
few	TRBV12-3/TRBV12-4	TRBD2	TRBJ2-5	TGTGCCAGCAGTCCTCCGGGACTAGTAACAGAGACCCAGTACTTC	CASSPPGLVTETQYF